One sample yielded the 17 T cell receptor beta chains listed below, sequenced in a study of blood T cell repertoires in COVID-19. Here immunoSEQ multiplex PCR was the method, and the copy in TCRdb shows in-frame clones only, minus some. The sample gives around 150,000 clones, 85% to 90% of which show up once; more than 6.5% is in the top ten. The sequenced material came from PBMCs or T cells enriched from blood (not recorded which). Receptors originate from a woman between 45 and 65 years old who had recovered from COVID-19.

The chain recombines TRBV12-2 with TRBJ1-2; TRBD1, the table's D call, lacks a check against the DNA. TRBV12-2 is annotated as a pseudogene. The length of the CDR3 is 15 residues. CDR3 sequence: CASRLQFTAFYGYTF. CDR3 bases: TGTGCAAGTCGCTTACAGTTTACCGCCTTTTATGGCTACACCTTC.

The CDR3 sequence is CASSSLFRQGLNEQFF. The CDR3 DNA follows: TGTGCCAGCAGCTCCCTGTTCCGACAGGGTCTTAATGAGCAGTTCTTC. This rearrangement joins TRBV7-3 to TRBJ2-1; TRBD1 matches at 7 bases. The J segment lost 7 bases and the V segment lost 4 bases, leaving 13 bases of the junction unmatched. The CDR3 loop spans 16 amino acids. Per the germline V gene, CDR1 is SGHTA and CDR2 is FQGTGA.

Written as DNA, the CDR3 is TGCGCCAGCAGCAGCCTCCGGACAGACTTCTCTGGAAACACCATATATTTT. Its protein is CASSSLRTDFSGNTIYF. The chain employs TRBV5-1 and TRBJ1-3; possible D gene TRBD1, 6 bases. The germline V gene encodes CDR1 SGHRS and CDR2 YFSETQ. Trimming left V 4 bases short and J 0 bases short, with 17 bases between. The CDR3 contains 17 residues.

The chain has TRBV4-1 and TRBJ2-7, with TRBD1 identical over 10 bases. V gave up 4 bases and J gave up 6 bases; unmatched junction bases: 12. The germline CDR1 and CDR2 sequences are MGHRA and YSYEKL. The length of the CDR3 is 16 residues. The CDR3 nucleotides are TGCGCCAGCAGCCTAACGGGGACAGGGGACTTGGGCGAGCAGTACTTC. It specifies CASSLTGTGDLGEQYF.

The V gene is TRBV6-5, the J gene TRBJ1-2, with D hard to call. V gave up 8 bases and J gave up 4 bases, with 14 bases separating them. In germline, CDR1 is MNHEY, CDR2 SVGAGI. This CDR3 has 13 residues. This CDR3 is CASSPAPGYGYTF. CDR3 coding DNA: TGTGCCAGCTCGCCAGCGCCTGGCTATGGCTACACCTTC.

The rearrangement uses TRBV5-1 and TRBJ2-2; 7 nucleotides line up with TRBD1. This CDR3 has 15 amino acids. V shed 2 bases and J 2 bases; nucleotides not matched to a gene: 3. The germline V gene encodes CDR1 SGHRS and CDR2 YFSETQ. CDR3 residues: CASSLWDSNTGELFF. CDR3 coding DNA: TGCGCCAGCAGCTTATGGGACAGTAACACCGGGGAGCTGTTTTTT.

The chain combines TRBV27 with TRBJ1-5, with 10 bases that match TRBD1. V was clipped by 5 bases and J by 7 bases; unmatched bases: 5. The length of the CDR3 is 14 residues. CDR1 is MNHEY, CDR2 SMNVEV, per germline (reference sequence). The CDR3 DNA is TGTGCCAGCAGTCCCGGGACAGGGGCCCAGCCCCAGCATTTT. Amino acids: CASSPGTGAQPQHF.

V gene TRBV10-3 combines with J gene TRBJ2-2; TRBD2 agrees at 10 bases. CDR1 and CDR2 from the germline V gene are ENHRY and SYGVKD. This CDR3 contains 17 residues. V shed 7 bases and J 3 bases; nucleotides not matched to a gene: 11. This chain's CDR3 is CAIMVASGGPYTGELFF. The DNA for the CDR3 is TGTGCCATCATGGTAGCTAGCGGGGGCCCTTACACCGGGGAGCTGTTTTTT.

This clone was found a few times. The chain has TRBV12-3 or TRBV12-4 and TRBJ1-3; D is undetermined. The germline V and J ends were trimmed by 5 bases and 0 bases, with 5 bases remaining between them. This CDR3 region has 13 residues. The CDR3 nucleotides read TGTGCCAGCAGTCCTTTCTCTGGAAACACCATATATTTT. Protein product: CASSPFSGNTIYF.

The chain has TRBV5-1 and TRBJ1-5; TRBD1 matches at 7 bases. The CDR3 loop spans 16 amino acids. Germline CDR1 and CDR2: SGHRS and YFSETQ. Trimming removed 4 bases from V and 0 bases from J; junction bases left unmatched: 7. The CDR3 nucleotides are TGCGCCAGCAGCCCAACGACAGGGAATAGCAATCAGCCCCAGCATTTT. Translation: CASSPTTGNSNQPQHF.

In its sample, this clone was seen once. The chain couples TRBV7-2 to TRBJ2-2; TRBD2 matches 8 bases. Germline V gene sequence: CDR1 SGHTA, CDR2 FQGNSA. This CDR3 spans 16 amino acids. The J segment lost 0 bases and the V segment lost 5 bases, leaving 5 bases of the junction unmatched. CDR3 sequence: CASSLRGGANTGELFF. The CDR3 coding sequence is TGTGCCAGCAGCCTCCGGGGGGGGGCGAACACCGGGGAGCTGTTTTTT.

The rearrangement uses TRBV7-2 and TRBJ2-3; no definite D call. Germline lookup yields CDR1 SGHTA and CDR2 FQGNSA. This CDR3 is built from 12 residues. V lost 1 base, J lost 5 bases, and 4 bases lay in between. The CDR3 loop reads CASSLVVDTQYF. The DNA for the CDR3 is TGTGCCAGCAGCTTAGTAGTAGATACGCAGTATTTT.

The chain combines TRBV28 with TRBJ2-5, with a possible D match to TRBD2 (5 bases). The CDR3 covers 14 residues. V was pared by 5 bases and J by 1 base, with 11 bases between. Germline V CDR1 and CDR2: MDHEN, SYDVKM. The DNA for the CDR3 is TGTGCCAGCAGTCCGGCGAGGGTCCAAGAGACCCAGTACTTC. Protein sequence: CASSPARVQETQYF.

The chain recombines TRBV27 with TRBJ1-2, with a possible D match to TRBD1 (6 bases). There are 15 residues in the CDR3. From germline, CDR1 is MNHEY and CDR2 SMNVEV (reference sequence). The V gene lost 4 bases and the J gene lost 1 base, with 13 bases spanning the gap. This chain's CDR3 is CASSSTSRGNYGYTF. Written as DNA, the CDR3 is TGTGCCAGCAGTTCTACCTCCAGGGGTAACTATGGCTACACCTTC.

The rearrangement joins TRBV2 to TRBJ1-2, with unresolved D. Germline V lookup: CDR1 SNHLY, CDR2 FYNNEI. The CDR3 is made up of 14 amino acids. Deletions cut 7 bases from V and 0 bases from J, with 12 bases between. The CDR3 reads CASISTGANYGYTF. As DNA, the CDR3 is TGTGCCAGCATTTCGACGGGAGCTAACTATGGCTACACCTTC. The variable domain in full, completed from reference TRBV2 and TRBJ1-2, reads EPEVTQTPSHQVTQMGQEVILRCVPISNHLYFYWYRQILGQKVEFLVSFYNNEISEKSEIFDDQFSVERPDGSNFTLKIRSTKLEDSAMYFCASISTGANYGYTFGSGTRLTVV.

The V and J genes are TRBV13 and TRBJ1-3; 8 bases fit TRBD1. This CDR3 spans 15 amino acids. V trimming: 5 bases; J trimming: 4 bases; junction bases outside the gene matches: 7. CDR1 PRHDT and CDR2 FYEKMQ come from the germline V gene (reference sequence). The CDR3 sequence is CASSQGQVSGNTIYF. The CDR3 nucleotides are TGTGCCAGCAGCCAGGGACAGGTCTCCGGAAACACCATATATTTT. Filled out from reference TRBV13 and TRBJ1-3, the complete variable domain reads AAGVIQSPRHLIKEKRETATLKCYPIPRHDTVYWYQQGPGQDPQFLISFYEKMQSDKGSIPDRFSAQQFSDYHSELNMSSLELGDSALYFCASSQGQVSGNTIYFGEGSWLTVV.

The chain uses TRBV10-3 and TRBJ1-3, with 11 positions matching TRBD1. Trimming took 4 bases from V and 1 from J; bases not matched to a gene: 0. The CDR3 is 15 residues long. Germline loops: CDR1 ENHRY, CDR2 SYGVKD. The CDR3, as DNA: TGTGCCATCAGTGGGGACAGGGGGTCTGGAAACACCATATATTTT. As protein: CAISGDRGSGNTIYF.